This T cell receptor beta chain was obtained from a study of naive and memory T cell subsets. Whole-study findings and limits: The RNA method is potentially sensitive to activation and differentiation changes.

The SP2 primer and nested alpha and beta constant region primers amplified ligated cDNA in four rounds. Blood and skin TCR RNA was reverse transcribed with alpha and beta constant primers. A single record per CDR3 protein comes from TCRdb applying MiXCR to the 5' RACE reads. The profile shows approximately 58,000 distinct CDR3 sequences, 7.2% of them singletons. This clonotype was counted only a few times. Its antigen is not known. Unmatched junction bases numbered 5, after V lost 6 bases and J lost 7 bases. The CDR3 covers 13 residues. A UMI-containing oligonucleotide was joined by 3' ligation to the TCR cDNA template. Cells were not sorted; total RNA input targeted roughly 1 to 1000 ng.

The V call is TRBV12-3 or TRBV12-4, the J call TRBJ2-2, with TRBD2 identical over 7 bases. This TCR was recovered from a male donor in good health. The CDR3 is CASSGGYGGELFF. CDR3 nucleotide sequence: TGTGCCAGCAGCGGGGGGTACGGCGGGGAGCTGTTTTTT.